The T cell receptor beta chain under discussion was sequenced for a study of control samples from healthy donors and cancer patients. Using immunoSEQ multiplex PCR, the repertoire was profiled, and TCRdb retains in-frame clones only, with some absent. This table has some 120,000 clones, more than 75% appearing once. Sequencing used blood. The sequence was collected from a man in his late teens or twenties in good health.

In DNA form, the CDR3 reads TGTGCCAGCAGCCCGGACAGGACAGATACGCAGTATTTT. Residues: CASSPDRTDTQYF. The gene calls are TRBV6-4 and TRBJ2-3; TRBD1 matches 7 bases. From germline, CDR1 is MRHNA and CDR2 SNTAGT. V shed 6 bases and J 3 bases; nucleotides not matched to a gene: 3. The CDR3 length is 13 residues.